Below, 20 T cell receptor beta chains from the same sample are listed, as sequenced in a study of cytomegalovirus exposure and HLA in healthy donors. The PCR employed 60 Vbeta primers together with 13 Jbeta primers. TCRdb's copy holds only in-frame clones and misses some; the assay was immunoSEQ multiplex PCR. The table includes 75,000 to 90,000 clones, around 81% detected once. Sequences were obtained from PBMCs. These receptors were taken from a male donor in good health and CMV-seropositive.

The chain carries TRBV5-1 and TRBJ2-3; the D gene is possibly TRBD2 (6 bases). The CDR3 has 16 amino acids. Germline V lookup: CDR1 SGHRS, CDR2 YFSETQ. The germline V and J ends were trimmed by 0 bases and 8 bases, with 19 bases remaining between them. CDR3: CASSLVEFSGGSTQYF. In DNA, the CDR3 is TGCGCCAGCAGCTTGGTAGAGTTTAGCGGTGGGAGTACGCAGTATTTT. The full variable domain, completed using reference TRBV5-1 and TRBJ2-3, is KAGVTQTPRYLIKTRGQQVTLSCSPISGHRSVSWYQQTPGQGLQFLFEYFSETQRNKGNFPGRFSGRQFSNSRSEMNVSTLELGDSALYLCASSLVEFSGGSTQYFGPGTRLTVL.

V is TRBV6-5 and J is TRBJ2-7; 10 nucleotides match TRBD1. J lost 3 bases, V lost 6 bases, and 8 bases had no gene match. The CDR3 consists of 15 residues. Germline-derived CDR1 and CDR2 are MNHEY and SVGAGI. CDR3 in DNA: TGTGCCAGCAGGGGGGACAGGGGAACCCTCTACGAGCAGTACTTC. Amino acids: CASRGDRGTLYEQYF.

V gene TRBV29-1 combines with J gene TRBJ1-2; 9 nucleotides match TRBD1. This CDR3 is built from 14 residues. Germline V gene data show CDR1 as SQVTM and CDR2 as ANQGSEA. With 3 bases clipped from V and 5 bases from J, the junction kept 7 bases outside the gene matches. The CDR3 is CSVDVSGQGYGYTF. The CDR3 nucleotides are TGCAGCGTTGATGTTTCGGGACAGGGATATGGCTACACCTTC.

The V and J genes are TRBV9 and TRBJ2-3; D possibly corresponds to TRBD1 (5 bases). V gave up 7 bases and J gave up 5 bases, with 17 bases separating them. Germline V lookup: CDR1 SGDLS, CDR2 YYNGEE. There are 14 residues in the CDR3. CDR3 bases: TGTGCCAGCTCCCAAGGGGTTCAAGTAGATACGCAGTATTTT. Protein sequence: CASSQGVQVDTQYF.

This chain connects TRBV5-4 to TRBJ1-3; D unresolved. The CDR3 spans 13 residues. CDR1 SGHNT and CDR2 YYREEE come from the germline V gene (reference sequence). Trimming took off 3 bases at V and 0 bases at J, with 4 bases between the two ends. CDR3 DNA: TGTGCCAGCAGCTCTAGCTCTGGAAACACCATATATTTT. Translating it yields CASSSSSGNTIYF.

The rearrangement links TRBV27 to TRBJ2-1; maybe TRBD2 (6 bases). The CDR3 runs to 14 residues. Per the germline V gene, CDR1 is MNHEY and CDR2 is SMNVEV (reference sequence). Trimming stripped 5 bases from V and 2 bases from J, with 10 bases between. Here the CDR3 DNA reads TGTGCCAGCAGTGTGGAGGGGACCTACAATGAGCAGTTCTTC. Protein: CASSVEGTYNEQFF.

V and J are TRBV7-2 and TRBJ1-1; no firm D call. The CDR3 extends over 14 amino acids. Trimming stripped 2 bases from V and 1 base from J, with 8 bases between. The germline V gene has CDR1 SGHTA and CDR2 FQGNSA. In DNA form, the CDR3 reads TGTGCCAGCAGCTTATATGCGGCGAACACTGAAGCTTTCTTT. Protein: CASSLYAANTEAFF.

The chain combines TRBV19 with TRBJ1-2; weak D call: TRBD1 (5 bases). The germline V gene has CDR1 LNHDA and CDR2 SQIVND (reference sequence). The CDR3 runs 13 residues. With 4 bases removed from V and 8 bases from J, the gap between germline ends came to 14 bases. CDR3 nucleotides: TGTGCCAGTAGTACCGGGACTCTCCTAGGCTACACCTTC. Residues: CASSTGTLLGYTF.

V gene TRBV2 combines with J gene TRBJ2-6; D gene uncertain. Germline CDR1 reads SNHLY; CDR2 reads FYNNEI. The CDR3 consists of 16 residues. V dropped 8 bases and J dropped 0 bases, with 14 bases sitting between them. The CDR3 reads CASVPQLNSGANVLTF. The CDR3 DNA sequence: TGTGCCAGCGTTCCACAGCTCAACTCTGGGGCCAACGTCCTGACTTTC.

The chain links TRBV7-9 to TRBJ2-5; possibly TRBD1 for D (5 bases). The V gene lost 8 bases and the J gene lost 5 bases, with 12 bases spanning the gap. The CDR3 covers 12 residues. Germline assignment: CDR1 SEHNR and CDR2 FQNEAQ (reference sequence). The CDR3 DNA follows: TGTGCCAGCGGTGGCTCAGGGGAGACCCAGTACTTC. It translates to CASGGSGETQYF.

This chain joins TRBV9 and TRBJ2-3; perhaps TRBD1 as D (6 bases). Trimming took 0 bases from V and 0 from J, leaving 11 bases between them. Looked up from germline, CDR1 is SGDLS and CDR2 is YYNGEE. The CDR3 length is 16 residues. CDR3 nucleotide sequence: TGTGCCAGCAGCGTAGGGCTGGGGGCCAGCACAGATACGCAGTATTTT. This encodes CASSVGLGASTDTQYF.

This clone was seen many times. V gene TRBV2 combines with J gene TRBJ1-1; D unclear. The germline V and J ends were trimmed by 0 bases and 10 bases, with 9 bases remaining between them. Per the germline V gene, CDR1 is SNHLY and CDR2 is FYNNEI. The CDR3 is made up of 12 amino acids. The CDR3 nucleotides are TGTGCCAGCAGTGAAGCTGGCCCTTCAGCTTTCTTT. It translates to CASSEAGPSAFF.

The chain recombines TRBV7-2 with TRBJ2-7, with 9 nucleotides matching TRBD1. This CDR3 comprises 16 residues. The trim removed 6 bases at V and 2 bases at J, leaving 11 bases unmatched. Per the germline V gene, CDR1 is SGHTA and CDR2 is FQGNSA. The CDR3 sequence is CASSSRGTGFAYEQYF. The CDR3 DNA reads as TGTGCCAGCAGTTCGAGAGGGACAGGGTTTGCCTACGAGCAGTACTTC. The full variable domain, with the rest looked up from reference TRBV7-2 and TRBJ2-7, is GAGVSQSPSNKVTEKGKDVELRCDPISGHTALYWYRQSLGQGLEFLIYFQGNSAPDKSGLPSDRFSAERTGGSVSTLTIQRTQQEDSAVYLCASSSRGTGFAYEQYFGPGTRLTVT.

V is TRBV7-2 and J is TRBJ1-3; D is uncertain. V was trimmed by 5 bases and J by 2 bases, leaving 7 bases between them. The CDR3 sequence is 13 residues long. Germline loops: CDR1 SGHTA, CDR2 FQGNSA. CDR3 DNA sequence: TGTGCCAGCAGCCCCTCCCCTGGAAACACCATATATTTT. This gives the protein CASSPSPGNTIYF.

This clone is a singleton in its sample. This chain links TRBV6-1 with TRBJ2-3; 10 bases match TRBD2. The CDR3 loop spans 16 amino acids. CDR1 is MNHNS and CDR2 is SASEGT in the germline V gene. V lost 2 bases, J lost 2 bases, and 4 bases stayed unmatched. The CDR3: CASSERGLAVTDTQYF. CDR3 coding DNA: TGTGCCAGCAGTGAACGAGGACTAGCGGTCACAGATACGCAGTATTTT.

The CDR3 protein is CASGRKLASYNEQFF. For the CDR3, the DNA is TGTGCCAGCGGAAGAAAGCTAGCCTCCTACAATGAGCAGTTCTTC. The chain recombines TRBV9 with TRBJ2-1, with a weak D call TRBD2 (5 bases). CDR3 size: 15 residues. Deletions cut 7 bases from V and 0 bases from J, with 14 bases between. Germline assignment: CDR1 SGDLS and CDR2 YYNGEE. Full variable domain (outside the CDR3, taken from reference TRBV9 and TRBJ2-1): DSGVTQTPKHLITATGQRVTLRCSPRSGDLSVYWYQQSLDQGLQFLIQYYNGEERAKGNILERFSAQQFPDLHSELNLSSLELGDSALYFCASGRKLASYNEQFFGPGTRLTVL.

The V call is TRBV5-1, the J call TRBJ2-5; 9 bases agree with TRBD2. The germline V gene has CDR1 SGHRS and CDR2 YFSETQ. The CDR3 runs 15 residues. Losses at the gene ends were 4 bases for V and 3 bases for J; bases not matched to a gene: 7. CDR3 protein: CASSLLAGGEETQYF. The DNA for the CDR3 is TGCGCCAGCAGCCTTTTGGCGGGAGGGGAAGAGACCCAGTACTTC.

This clone was observed once. This chain connects TRBV28 to TRBJ2-1; unclear D gene. This CDR3 has 13 residues. V was pared by 5 bases and J by 7 bases, with 12 bases between. The germline V gene has CDR1 MDHEN and CDR2 SYDVKM. CDR3 DNA sequence: TGTGCCAGCAGTCCGCGGAGAAGTAATGAGCAGTTCTTC. Its translation: CASSPRRSNEQFF.

The chain is built from TRBV30 and TRBJ2-7, with D tentatively TRBD1 (6 bases). CDR1 is GTSNPN, CDR2 SVGIG, per germline (reference sequence). Trimming took 3 bases from V and 2 from J, leaving 14 bases between them. This CDR3 has 14 amino acids. CDR3 residues: CAWSAGVGAYEQYF. The CDR3, as DNA: TGTGCCTGGAGCGCAGGGGTAGGGGCCTACGAGCAGTACTTC.

With respect to this clone: This specimen includes other DNA sequences encoding the same CDR3. The rearrangement joins TRBV5-1 to TRBJ2-2; perhaps TRBD2 as D (6 bases). This CDR3 contains 16 residues. CDR1 SGHRS and CDR2 YFSETQ come from the germline V gene. V gave up 2 bases and J gave up 1 base, with 12 bases separating them. The CDR3 sequence: CASSLTPGVNTGELFF. DNA for the CDR3: TGCGCCAGCAGCTTAACCCCGGGGGTGAACACCGGGGAGCTGTTTTTT.